The clone carrying this T cell receptor beta chain was observed many times. Its cognate antigen is unknown. The data were taken from a study of regulatory T cells in long-lasting Graves disease. Whole-study results and caveats: Clonotypes that were public and shared totalled some 2,900 in persistent patients versus 966 in new patients. Graves' patients with persistent disease showed TCR diversity lower than patients newly diagnosed.

Germline loops: CDR1 MNHEY, CDR2 SMNVEV (reference sequence). There are 16 residues in the CDR3. V was shortened by 6 bases and J by 1 base, with 16 bases between the two germline ends. The time point is: newly diagnosed GD, antithyroid drugs for less than 3 months. From RNA extracted from PBMCs, the TCR library was made. iRepertoire HTBI primers and Arm-PCR of CDR3 regions built TCR beta libraries. TCRdb redid the calling of the multiplex PCR reads with MiXCR, one entry per CDR3 protein. The table records approximately 350,000 distinct CDR3 sequences, approximately 10% of them present only once. These same data were also listed under a study on T cells in Graves' hyperthyroidism and ophthalmopathy.

The sample in question was peripheral blood mononuclear cells (PBMCs), obtained at new diagnosis, from a patient treated with antithyroid drugs. The chain links TRBV27 to TRBJ1-5; D might be TRBD1 (5 bases). The source is a woman younger than 30 with Graves disease. The CDR3 sequence is CASRAVWGLSNQPQHF. In DNA, the CDR3 is TGTGCCAGCAGAGCGGTGTGGGGCCTAAGCAATCAGCCCCAGCATTTT.